Listed here are 16 T cell receptor beta chains from one sample, sequenced in a study of blood T cell repertoires in COVID-19. The protocol was immunoSEQ multiplex PCR, while the TCRdb copy is restricted to in-frame clones and leaves out a portion. The sample holds 97,000 or so clones; around nine tenths are singletons and the top ten take about 1.7%. The sample comprised peripheral blood. These receptors all come from a man in his fifties or sixties with acute or convalescent COVID-19.

The chain links TRBV29-1 to TRBJ1-1; the match to TRBD1 covers 7 bases. The V segment lost 7 bases and the J segment 4 bases; nucleotides outside the gene matches: 12. CDR3 length: 14 residues. Germline CDR1 SQVTM, CDR2 ANQGSEA. CDR3 in amino acids: CSAAQGIRGTEAFF. CDR3 nucleotide sequence: TGCAGCGCTGCACAGGGGATCCGGGGCACTGAAGCTTTCTTT.

The chain carries TRBV5-6 and TRBJ1-1, with a possible D match to TRBD1 (5 bases). The CDR3 covers 15 residues. From germline, CDR1 is SGHDT and CDR2 YYEEEE. The germline V and J ends were trimmed by 2 bases and 0 bases, with 11 bases remaining between them. CDR3 DNA: TGTGCCAGCAGCTTCTGGGGCCTTATGAACACTGAAGCTTTCTTT. Its translation is CASSFWGLMNTEAFF.

The rearrangement joins TRBV29-1 to TRBJ1-2, with D possibly TRBD1 on 6 matching bases. CDR1 and CDR2 (germline): SQVTM, ANQGSEA. V gave up 4 bases and J gave up 8 bases, with 20 bases separating them. CDR3 length equals 14 residues. For the CDR3, the DNA is TGCAGCGTTGCGTGGGGGATGGGGGCGAACGGCTACACCTTC. Protein product: CSVAWGMGANGYTF.

V gene TRBV27 combines with J gene TRBJ1-2; 11 nucleotides match TRBD1. There are 15 residues in the CDR3. Germline V CDR1 and CDR2: MNHEY, SMNVEV (reference sequence). V lost 4 bases and J lost 5; bases outside the gene matches: 6. This CDR3 reads CASSWTGGRGYGYTF. In DNA form, the CDR3 reads TGTGCCAGCAGTTGGACAGGGGGCCGAGGATATGGCTACACCTTC.

The V call is TRBV4-1, the J call TRBJ1-5; D remains ambiguous. Germline CDR1 reads MGHRA; CDR2 reads YSYEKL. This CDR3 has 15 residues. With 0 bases removed from V and 6 bases from J, the gap between germline ends came to 12 bases. CDR3 sequence: CASSQDEAESQPQHF. CDR3 in DNA: TGCGCCAGCAGCCAAGATGAAGCCGAGAGTCAGCCCCAGCATTTT.

The rearrangement joins TRBV18 to TRBJ1-3; D is possibly TRBD1 (6 bases). The ends were cut back, 4 bases at V and 3 bases at J, with 10 bases in the middle. The CDR3 covers 14 residues. Germline CDR1 is KGHSH and CDR2 is LQKENI. The CDR3 region is CASSQGENGNTIYF. The DNA of the CDR3 is TGTGCCAGCTCACAGGGGGAGAATGGAAACACCATATATTTT.

The gene calls are TRBV30 and TRBJ2-5, with 8 bases fitting TRBD2. This CDR3 spans 13 amino acids. The germline V gene encodes CDR1 GTSNPN and CDR2 SVGIG (reference sequence). V lost 1 base to trimming and J lost 4 bases; unmatched junction nucleotides: 2. In DNA, the CDR3 is TGTGCCTGGAGTGGACTAGCGAGAGAGACCCAGTACTTC. This encodes CAWSGLARETQYF.

V is TRBV29-1 and J is TRBJ1-5; 10 bases align to TRBD1. Germline V gene sequence: CDR1 SQVTM, CDR2 ANQGSEA. J gave up 7 bases and V 6 bases, and 9 bases lay outside the gene matches. This CDR3 contains 14 residues. The chain's CDR3 is CSVSTGGATQPQHF. DNA of the CDR3: TGCAGCGTCTCGACAGGGGGCGCGACCCAGCCCCAGCATTTT.

This clone was found a few times. The chain is built from TRBV4-1 and TRBJ2-1, with D perhaps TRBD2 (7 bases). V dropped 1 base and J dropped 8 bases, with 27 bases sitting between them. The CDR3 is 19 residues long. From germline, CDR1 is MGHRA and CDR2 YSYEKL. This chain's CDR3 is CASSQVALLRGASTYEQFF. The CDR3 coding sequence is TGCGCCAGCAGCCAAGTCGCCTTATTACGGGGGGCCTCCACCTATGAGCAGTTCTTC.

V is TRBV5-1 and J is TRBJ2-5, with D perhaps TRBD2 (5 bases). Trimming cost V 4 bases and J 5 bases, with 24 bases left between them. CDR3 length: 17 amino acids. Germline-derived CDR1 and CDR2 are SGHRS and YFSETQ. The CDR3 loop reads CASSLSGGRWISETQYF. The DNA of the CDR3 is TGCGCCAGCAGCCTCAGCGGTGGCAGGTGGATCAGCGAGACCCAGTACTTC.

In DNA, the CDR3 is TGTGCCAGCAGCCTACAGGGGAACACTGAAGCTTTCTTT. This gives the protein CASSLQGNTEAFF. This chain joins TRBV7-9 and TRBJ1-1; weak D call: TRBD1 (6 bases). Germline-derived CDR1 and CDR2 are SEHNR and FQNEAQ (reference sequence). This CDR3 spans 13 amino acids. V was pared by 5 bases and J by 1 base, with 8 bases between.

The chain carries TRBV10-2 and TRBJ1-2; weak D call: TRBD1 (6 bases). CDR3 size: 14 residues. Germline loops: CDR1 WSHSY, CDR2 SAAADI. Deletions cut 7 bases from V and 6 bases from J, with 18 bases between. The CDR3 nucleotides are TGCGCCAGCACCTCAATTCAGGGGCGGGATGGCTACACCTTC. It yields the protein CASTSIQGRDGYTF.

This chain links TRBV10-3 with TRBJ1-5; 10 bases fit TRBD1. Germline lookup yields CDR1 ENHRY and CDR2 SYGVKD. V was pared by 6 bases and J by 5 bases, with 7 bases of the junction left unmatched. CDR3 length: 15 amino acids. The DNA for the CDR3 is TGTGCCATCAGCCGAGGCGGGACAGGGGATCAGCCCCAGCATTTT. This sequence encodes CAISRGGTGDQPQHF.

This clone appeared a few times. CDR3 DNA sequence: TGTGCCAGCAGTCAAAAGGGACAGCTAAGGTCTGGAAACACCATATATTTT. Amino acid sequence: CASSQKGQLRSGNTIYF. The chain combines TRBV27 with TRBJ1-3; 7 bases map to TRBD1. After removal of 5 bases from V and 1 base from J, the junction contained 11 bases not matched to a gene. The CDR3 has 17 amino acids. Germline CDR1 and CDR2: MNHEY and SMNVEV (reference sequence).

The chain carries TRBV5-4 and TRBJ1-2; D is perhaps TRBD1 (5 bases). The V and J ends lost 4 bases and 6 bases respectively, with 22 bases between them. The CDR3 is 16 residues long. The germline V gene has CDR1 SGHNT and CDR2 YYREEE (reference sequence). The CDR3 DNA is TGTGCCAGCAGCCCCCCGCCCCTGCAGGGACTGAATGGCTACACCTTC. It codes for CASSPPPLQGLNGYTF.

The V and J genes are TRBV7-2 and TRBJ2-3; the D gene is possibly TRBD1 (6 bases). Germline CDR1 and CDR2: SGHTA and FQGNSA. This CDR3 spans 13 amino acids. V was pared by 5 bases and J by 5 bases, with 11 bases between. The CDR3 reads CASSQGWGDTQYF. Here the CDR3 DNA reads TGTGCCAGCAGCCAGGGGTGGGGAGATACGCAGTATTTT.